The sequence of this TCR beta chain was determined in a study of shared clonotypes between healthy human individuals. Study information: Each donor's CD8 memory used one plate, CD8 naive two, each CD4 subset three.

Each sample came from a Caucasian adult donor living in Nashville, Tennessee. The V gene's germline CDR1 is LNHDA and CDR2 SQIVND (reference sequence). V was shortened by 2 bases and J by 1 base, with 17 bases between the two germline ends. This CDR3 is built from 17 residues. Points on this clone: Its antigen is still unknown.

Study conclusions and caveats: Shared clonotypes across all four donors exceeded non-shared ones in generation probability.

The data were produced by immunoSEQ multiplex PCR, yet TCRdb's version contains in-frame clones alone and is incomplete. The sample includes some 580,000 clones, 97% of them seen just once. The chain couples TRBV19 to TRBJ1-1, with a weak D call TRBD1 (6 bases). The TCR sequence derives from a woman in her twenties or thirties in good health. The source material was naive CD4+ T cells sorted from blood. Stated subset: CD45RA+ positively selected. The CDR3 DNA is TGTGCCAGTAGTATATATAGGCGAGGGGGTTCGAACACTGAAGCTTTCTTT. Amino acids: CASSIYRRGGSNTEAFF. Full variable domain (missing parts from reference TRBV19 and TRBJ1-1): DGGITQSPKYLFRKEGQNVTLSCEQNLNHDAMYWYRQDPGQGLRLIYYSQIVNDFQKGDIAEGYSVSREKKESFPLTVTSAQKNPTAFYLCASSIYRRGGSNTEAFFGQGTRLTVV.